This T cell receptor beta chain came from a study of blood T cell repertoires in COVID-19. The overall study: COVID-19 samples collected from the United States, Italy and Spain covered acute and convalescent phases.

V was pared by 4 bases and J by 3 bases, with 10 bases of the junction left unmatched. The CDR3 contains 16 residues. Germline values: CDR1 SGDLS, CDR2 YYNGEE. TCRdb's copy holds only in-frame clones and misses some; the assay was immunoSEQ multiplex PCR. The sample consists of under 300,000 clones, roughly 82% of them appearing once. The sequenced material came from peripheral blood. The V and J genes are TRBV9 and TRBJ1-2, with 9 bases that match TRBD1. The origin of this receptor is a man between 40 and 49 years old who had recovered from COVID-19. CDR3 in amino acids: CASSPGTGIRYYGYTF. DNA of the CDR3: TGTGCCAGCAGCCCTGGGACAGGGATACGCTACTATGGCTACACCTTC.